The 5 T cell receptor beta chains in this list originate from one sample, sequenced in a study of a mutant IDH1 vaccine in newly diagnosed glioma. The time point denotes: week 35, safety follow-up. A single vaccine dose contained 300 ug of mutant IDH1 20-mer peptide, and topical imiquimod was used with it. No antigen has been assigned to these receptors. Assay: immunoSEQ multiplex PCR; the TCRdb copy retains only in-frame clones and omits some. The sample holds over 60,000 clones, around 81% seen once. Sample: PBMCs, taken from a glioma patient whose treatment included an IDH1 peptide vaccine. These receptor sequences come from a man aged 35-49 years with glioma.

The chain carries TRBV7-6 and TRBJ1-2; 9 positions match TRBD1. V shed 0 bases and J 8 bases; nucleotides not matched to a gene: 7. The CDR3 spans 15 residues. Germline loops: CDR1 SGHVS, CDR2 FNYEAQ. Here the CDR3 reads CASSLAEGTGNGYTF. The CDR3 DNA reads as TGTGCCAGCAGCTTAGCCGAAGGGACAGGGAACGGCTACACCTTC.

CDR3 loop: CASSQISGSPYNEQFF. The CDR3 nucleotides are TGTGCCAGCAGCCAGATTAGCGGGAGCCCCTACAATGAGCAGTTCTTC. The chain has TRBV4-2 and TRBJ2-1; 9 bases fit TRBD2. The CDR3 runs 16 residues. V dropped 3 bases and J dropped 2; count of bases not matched to a gene: 5. Per the germline V gene, CDR1 is LGHNA and CDR2 is YNFKEQ.

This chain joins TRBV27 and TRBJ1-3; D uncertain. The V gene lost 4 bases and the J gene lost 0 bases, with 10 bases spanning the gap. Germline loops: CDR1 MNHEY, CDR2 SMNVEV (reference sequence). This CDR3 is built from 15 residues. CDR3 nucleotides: TGTGCCAGCAGTTCGATGAAGAGCTCTGGAAACACCATATATTTT. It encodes CASSSMKSSGNTIYF.

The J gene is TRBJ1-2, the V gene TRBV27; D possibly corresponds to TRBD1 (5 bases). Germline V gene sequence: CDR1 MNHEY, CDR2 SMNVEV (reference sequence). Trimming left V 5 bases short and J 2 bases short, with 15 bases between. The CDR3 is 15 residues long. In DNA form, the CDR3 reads TGTGCCAGCAGTCTCCACCGGACACTAAACTATGGCTACACCTTC. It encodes CASSLHRTLNYGYTF.

The DNA for the CDR3 is TGTGCCAGCTGGGGACTCCCGGAAAACACTGAAGCTTTCTTT. Amino acid sequence: CASWGLPENTEAFF. This sequence joins TRBV6-5 and TRBJ1-1; TRBD1 might be the D (5 bases). The V end lost 8 bases, the J end lost 2 bases, and 15 bases lay between the germline ends. The length of the CDR3 is 14 residues. The germline V gene encodes CDR1 MNHEY and CDR2 SVGAGI.